The 32 T cell receptor beta chains reported below all come from one sample, sequenced in a study of blood T cell repertoires in COVID-19. Using immunoSEQ multiplex PCR, the repertoire was profiled, and TCRdb retains in-frame clones only, with some absent. The table records 300,000 or so clones, about nine tenths of them present only once. The sequencing input was peripheral blood. The source of these receptors is a woman aged 40 to 50 who had recovered from COVID-19.

This clone was detected only once. The chain carries TRBV6-5 and TRBJ1-2; weak D call: TRBD1 (6 bases). The germline V gene encodes CDR1 MNHEY and CDR2 SVGAGI. V was clipped by 2 bases and J by 2 bases, with 6 bases between them. CDR3 length: 13 amino acids. The chain's CDR3 is CASSYGTNYGYTF. CDR3 nucleotide sequence: TGTGCCAGCAGTTACGGGACAAACTATGGCTACACCTTC.

The chain carries TRBV5-1 and TRBJ2-3; D possibly corresponds to TRBD1 (6 bases). The V gene lost 3 bases and the J gene lost 1 base, with 15 bases spanning the gap. Germline lookup yields CDR1 SGHRS and CDR2 YFSETQ. This CDR3 contains 16 residues. The CDR3, as DNA: TGCGCCAGCAGCTCCTACAGGGAAGTGGGCACAGATACGCAGTATTTT. Translated, it gives CASSSYREVGTDTQYF.

CDR3 nucleotide sequence: TGTGCCAGCAGTTACCCACTAGCGGGGGATATGGATGAGCAGTTCTTC. As protein: CASSYPLAGDMDEQFF. The gene calls are TRBV6-2 or TRBV6-3 and TRBJ2-1, with 11 bases aligning to TRBD2. This CDR3 contains 16 residues. CDR1 MNHEY and CDR2 SVGEGT come from the germline V gene. The trim removed 2 bases at V and 8 bases at J, leaving 8 bases unmatched.

This clone was detected many times. This chain uses TRBV4-1 with TRBJ1-1; D gene unclear. This CDR3 comprises 14 residues. CDR1 and CDR2 from the germline V gene are MGHRA and YSYEKL. The germline V and J ends were trimmed by 2 bases and 2 bases, with 9 bases remaining between them. This CDR3 reads CASSQPGSNTEAFF. Written as DNA, the CDR3 is TGCGCCAGCAGCCAACCAGGTAGTAACACTGAAGCTTTCTTT.

V usage is TRBV5-1 and J usage is TRBJ1-1, with a tentative D call TRBD1 (5 bases). This CDR3 is built from 15 residues. Trimming pared 0 bases from V and 5 bases from J, leaving 14 bases between. The germline V gene has CDR1 SGHRS and CDR2 YFSETQ. Written as DNA, the CDR3 is TGCGCCAGCAGCTTGGTTGTGGGGGGAGGGACTGAAGCTTTCTTT. The encoded protein is CASSLVVGGGTEAFF. Together with reference TRBV5-1 and TRBJ1-1, the CDR3 gives the full variable domain: KAGVTQTPRYLIKTRGQQVTLSCSPISGHRSVSWYQQTPGQGLQFLFEYFSETQRNKGNFPGRFSGRQFSNSRSEMNVSTLELGDSALYLCASSLVVGGGTEAFFGQGTRLTVV.

CDR3 in DNA: TGTGCCTGGAGTTCCCTTGGCGGGTACGAGCAGTACTTC. As protein: CAWSSLGGYEQYF. The chain carries TRBV30 and TRBJ2-7; possible D gene TRBD2, 5 bases. CDR1 and CDR2 (germline): GTSNPN, SVGIG (reference sequence). CDR3 size: 13 residues. V lost 2 bases and J lost 4, with 12 bases in between.

The chain combines TRBV7-9 with TRBJ1-2; D is ambiguous. The germline V gene has CDR1 SEHNR and CDR2 FQNEAQ (reference sequence). The CDR3 has 14 residues. V gave up 6 bases and J gave up 8 bases, with 19 bases separating them. The CDR3 region has the DNA TGTGCCAGCAGACTAGGGTCTGTGGCTCAGGGCTACACCTTC. This sequence encodes CASRLGSVAQGYTF.

V gene TRBV10-3 combines with J gene TRBJ2-1; D unresolved. The CDR3 has 13 amino acids. Germline V CDR1 and CDR2: ENHRY, SYGVKD. V lost 3 bases to trimming and J lost 7 bases, with 10 bases between them. CDR3: CAISDPRLNEQFF. In nucleotides, the CDR3 is TGTGCCATCAGTGACCCGCGACTTAATGAGCAGTTCTTC.

This rearrangement joins TRBV12-3 or TRBV12-4 to TRBJ1-2; the match to TRBD1 covers 9 bases. CDR3 length: 13 residues. The V segment lost 6 bases and the J segment 5 bases; nucleotides outside the gene matches: 4. CDR3 sequence: CASRGQGLYGYTF. In DNA form, the CDR3 reads TGTGCCAGCAGGGGACAGGGTCTGTATGGCTACACCTTC.

The rearrangement links TRBV3-1 (or the pseudogene TRBV3-2) to TRBJ1-6; TRBD1 aligns across 8 bases. The CDR3 loop spans 14 amino acids. V dropped 3 bases and J dropped 14; count of bases not matched to a gene: 9. Germline CDR1 and CDR2: LGHDT and YNNKEL (reference sequence). The CDR3 bases are TGTGCCAGCAGCCATTGGGGACAGGAATTCACCCTCCACTTT. It is translated as CASSHWGQEFTLHF.

The V and J genes are TRBV10-1 and TRBJ2-2; possibly TRBD1 for D (5 bases). Deletions cut 5 bases from V and 4 bases from J, with 8 bases between. CDR3 length equals 13 residues. Germline assignment: CDR1 WNHNN and CDR2 SYGVQD (reference sequence). As DNA, the CDR3 is TGCGCCAGCAGTCCCCAGGGCACCGGGGAGCTGTTTTTT. Protein sequence: CASSPQGTGELFF.

V gene TRBV6-6 combines with J gene TRBJ1-5; maybe TRBD1 (5 bases). V lost 7 bases to trimming and J lost 6 bases, with 10 bases between them. From germline, CDR1 is MNHNY and CDR2 SVGAGI (reference sequence). This CDR3 spans 12 amino acids. The CDR3: CASTRGGQPQHF. CDR3 nucleotide sequence: TGTGCCAGCACCCGCGGGGGTCAGCCCCAGCATTTT.

This chain connects TRBV2 to TRBJ1-2; a possible D gene is TRBD1 (5 bases). CDR3 size: 12 residues. Germline CDR1 and CDR2: SNHLY and FYNNEI. V was trimmed by 4 bases and J by 7 bases, leaving 10 bases between them. In nucleotides, the CDR3 is TGTGCCAGCAGTGTTGGGGGAGGTGGCTACACCTTC. This encodes CASSVGGGGYTF.

The chain recombines TRBV19 with TRBJ2-1, with 7 bases identical to TRBD2. The V and J ends lost 3 bases and 0 bases, in that order; junction bases with no gene match: 5. The CDR3 is made up of 16 amino acids. Germline V CDR1 and CDR2: LNHDA, SQIVND (reference sequence). The CDR3 is CASSMGRGYSYNEQFF. The CDR3 DNA sequence: TGTGCCAGTAGTATGGGGCGGGGGTACTCCTACAATGAGCAGTTCTTC.

V is TRBV7-2 and J is TRBJ2-6; D might be TRBD2 (5 bases). The CDR3 contains 15 residues. Germline V gene sequence: CDR1 SGHTA, CDR2 FQGNSA. V lost 1 base, J lost 4 bases, and 8 bases lay in between. The DNA of the CDR3 is TGTGCCAGCAGCTTAGGCGGGTACGGGGCCAACGTCCTGACTTTC. Amino acids: CASSLGGYGANVLTF. Full variable domain (rest looked up from reference TRBV7-2 and TRBJ2-6): GAGVSQSPSNKVTEKGKDVELRCDPISGHTALYWYRQSLGQGLEFLIYFQGNSAPDKSGLPSDRFSAERTGGSVSTLTIQRTQQEDSAVYLCASSLGGYGANVLTFGAGSRLTVL.

This sequence joins TRBV18 and TRBJ2-6, with D possibly TRBD1 on 6 matching bases. Per the germline V gene, CDR1 is KGHSH and CDR2 is LQKENI. Trimming removed 1 base at V and 2 bases at J, with 15 bases between. The CDR3 totals 18 residues. The CDR3 reads CASSPRAGEITGANVLTF. DNA for the CDR3: TGTGCCAGCTCACCACGGGCAGGGGAAATCACTGGGGCCAACGTCCTGACTTTC.

The rearrangement joins TRBV4-1 to TRBJ2-7; TRBD1 agrees at 7 bases. Trimming took 4 bases from V and 0 from J; bases not matched to a gene: 6. CDR3 size: 15 residues. Germline CDR1 MGHRA, CDR2 YSYEKL. In DNA, the CDR3 is TGCGCCAGCAGCCTCCGGGACAGCAGCTCCTACGAGCAGTACTTC. Protein: CASSLRDSSSYEQYF.

The chain has TRBV6-5 and TRBJ1-4; D not certain. The V end lost 8 bases, the J end lost 0 bases, and 10 bases lay between the germline ends. The CDR3 loop spans 14 amino acids. Germline assignment: CDR1 MNHEY and CDR2 SVGAGI. CDR3 bases: TGTGCCAGCGGGAGAACGGCAACTAATGAAAAACTGTTTTTT. Its protein is CASGRTATNEKLFF.

V is TRBV25-1 and J is TRBJ2-3; possibly TRBD2 for D (6 bases). The germline V and J ends were trimmed by 3 bases and 6 bases, with 16 bases remaining between them. From germline, CDR1 is MGHDK and CDR2 SYGVNS. CDR3 length: 15 amino acids. The CDR3 loop reads CASSDRAGPGDTQYF. The DNA of the CDR3 is TGTGCCAGCAGTGATAGGGCGGGGCCGGGGGATACGCAGTATTTT.

The chain has TRBV18 and TRBJ1-5; D perhaps matches TRBD1 (5 bases). The CDR3 loop spans 15 amino acids. Per germline, CDR1 KGHSH and CDR2 LQKENI. V lost 5 bases and J lost 6, with 17 bases in between. CDR3 region: CASSGGPGGGQPQHF. CDR3 in DNA: TGTGCCAGCTCAGGTGGGCCCGGGGGGGGTCAGCCCCAGCATTTT.

The chain carries TRBV2 and TRBJ2-1; 7 bases match TRBD2. V shed 7 bases and J 11 bases; nucleotides not matched to a gene: 20. Germline CDR1 is SNHLY and CDR2 is FYNNEI. The CDR3 has 16 residues. The DNA of the CDR3 is TGTGCCAGCACCCCCCCTCTGGGTAGGGACGGGGGGAAGCAGTTCTTC. Protein sequence: CASTPPLGRDGGKQFF.

The rearrangement joins TRBV10-3 to TRBJ2-5; 7 nucleotides line up with TRBD2. The junction had 6 bases not matched to a gene; V was cut back by 6 bases and J by 5 bases. The germline CDR1 and CDR2 sequences are ENHRY and SYGVKD. The CDR3 has 13 amino acids. CDR3 amino acids: CAIRGLVGETQYF. CDR3 nucleotides: TGTGCCATCAGAGGACTAGTAGGGGAGACCCAGTACTTC.

V and J are TRBV6-5 and TRBJ2-3; TRBD1 might be the D (6 bases). Germline CDR1 and CDR2: MNHEY and SVGAGI. V lost 6 bases, J lost 2 bases, and 15 bases lay in between. CDR3 size: 15 residues. CDR3 bases: TGTGCCAGCAGGACCGGCCGGGACACCACAGATACGCAGTATTTT. Amino acids: CASRTGRDTTDTQYF.

The CDR3 is CASSLTQGTEAFF. The CDR3 DNA follows: TGTGCCAGCAGCTTGACCCAGGGCACTGAAGCTTTCTTT. This rearrangement joins TRBV7-8 to TRBJ1-1, with TRBD1 as a possible D gene (5 bases). Trimming stripped 3 bases from V and 4 bases from J, with 9 bases between. This CDR3 comprises 13 residues. Germline V CDR1 and CDR2: SGHVS, FQNEAQ.

This rearrangement joins TRBV7-2 to TRBJ2-7; 9 bases are a match to TRBD1. Germline assignment: CDR1 SGHTA and CDR2 FQGNSA. The CDR3 covers 15 residues. The J segment lost 2 bases and the V segment lost 5 bases, leaving 7 bases of the junction unmatched. CDR3 nucleotide sequence: TGTGCCAGCAGCCCAGAGCGGGACAGGGCCTACGAGCAGTACTTC. Translation gives CASSPERDRAYEQYF.

The CDR3 sequence: CASSGRSSPGEQYF. Here the CDR3 DNA reads TGTGCCAGCAGCGGGCGGAGTAGTCCGGGGGAGCAGTACTTC. This chain connects TRBV11-2 to TRBJ2-7; possible D gene TRBD2, 5 bases. This CDR3 spans 14 amino acids. Germline V gene lookup returns CDR1 SGHAT and CDR2 FQNNGV. With 5 bases removed from V and 7 bases from J, the gap between germline ends came to 18 bases.

The chain couples TRBV5-1 to TRBJ1-2; 7 bases fit TRBD1. After removal of 4 bases from V and 8 bases from J, the junction contained 8 bases not matched to a gene. This CDR3 comprises 13 residues. Germline values: CDR1 SGHRS, CDR2 YFSETQ. The CDR3 bases are TGCGCCAGCAGCCCCGACAGGGACACGGGCTACACCTTC. Translated, it gives CASSPDRDTGYTF.

J is TRBJ2-3 and V is TRBV11-2; 15 bases fit TRBD2. The V segment lost 4 bases and the J segment 4 bases; nucleotides outside the gene matches: 9. Germline lookup yields CDR1 SGHAT and CDR2 FQNNGV. The CDR3 is made up of 18 amino acids. CDR3 in amino acids: CASSYGTSGGQKADTQYF. The CDR3, as DNA: TGTGCCAGCAGCTATGGGACTAGCGGGGGGCAAAAGGCAGATACGCAGTATTTT.

The chain is built from TRBV3-1 (or the pseudogene TRBV3-2) and TRBJ2-5; 7 positions agree with TRBD2. CDR1 LGHDT and CDR2 YNNKEL come from the germline V gene (reference sequence). Losses at the gene ends were 2 bases for V and 5 bases for J; bases not matched to a gene: 5. CDR3 size: 14 residues. The CDR3 nucleotides are TGTGCCAGCAGCCAACGCGGGGGAGAGGAGACCCAGTACTTC. Amino acid sequence: CASSQRGGEETQYF.

This clone was observed once. This chain links TRBV3-1 (or the pseudogene TRBV3-2) with TRBJ1-1, with D unresolved. The CDR3 is 14 residues long. The germline CDR1 and CDR2 sequences are LGHDT and YNNKEL (reference sequence). V lost 3 bases to trimming and J lost 0 bases, with 8 bases between them. The CDR3 nucleotides are TGTGCCAGCAGCCAGGGCTATTTGAACACTGAAGCTTTCTTT. It translates to CASSQGYLNTEAFF.

The chain is built from TRBV7-3 and TRBJ1-2; D is unresolved. Trimming stripped 2 bases from V and 4 bases from J, with 11 bases between. CDR3 size: 14 residues. Germline V gene lookup returns CDR1 SGHTA and CDR2 FQGTGA. CDR3 protein: CASSLDGEPYGYTF. For the CDR3, the DNA is TGTGCCAGCAGCTTAGACGGAGAACCCTATGGCTACACCTTC.

The V call is TRBV5-1, the J call TRBJ2-3; D is perhaps TRBD2 (5 bases). The CDR3 extends over 11 amino acids. The ends were cut back, 5 bases at V and 11 bases at J, with 12 bases in the middle. CDR1 is SGHRS and CDR2 is YFSETQ in the germline V gene. DNA of the CDR3: TGCGCCAGCAGGGGAGCACGTGGGCAGTATTTT. Translated, it gives CASRGARGQYF.